Sequencing of this T cell receptor beta chain was carried out in a study of identical twins. Study-level findings and limits: Sequences that were out-of-frame, alpha and twin-shared displayed an excess of low generation probability.

All donors comprised healthy Caucasians. There are 13 residues in the CDR3. Germline trimming cut 3 bases from V and 4 bases from J; bases unmatched to any gene: 4. The V gene's germline CDR1 is SQVTM and CDR2 ANQGSEA. A universal primer site was incorporated via template switching, and the cDNA contained unique molecular identifiers. Each CDR3 protein is one row after TCRdb ran MiXCR on the 5' RACE reads. The data hold about 700,000 distinct CDR3 sequences, with over 5% observed a single time. This clonotype showed up many times. The antigen remains undetermined. The TCR sequence derives from a man between 18 and 29 years old in good health. V gene TRBV29-1 combines with J gene TRBJ2-7; TRBD1 matches 9 bases. Sequencing input: naive T cells sorted from blood. The CDR3 sequence: CSVDRGQGYEQYF. For the CDR3, the DNA is TGCAGCGTTGACCGGGGACAGGGTTACGAGCAGTACTTC.